These 3 T cell receptor beta chains originate from one sample sequenced in a study of preoperative IRX-2 immunotherapy in early breast cancer. As to treatment: preoperative locoregional IRX-2 cytokine immunotherapy. Repertoires were generated with immunoSEQ multiplex PCR, while TCRdb's copy carries only in-frame clones and drops some. The data contain around 62,000 clones, approximately 94% of them seen just once; the ten biggest clones take up roughly 1.7%. Sample collection occurred from a patient treated with IRX-2 immunotherapy. These receptors were obtained from a human donor with breast cancer.

This clone was counted a few times. This rearrangement joins TRBV5-1 to TRBJ1-2; 7 bases are a match to TRBD1. The CDR3 contains 13 residues. Germline CDR1 is SGHRS and CDR2 is YFSETQ. V lost 7 bases to trimming and J lost 7 bases; unmatched junction nucleotides: 10. The CDR3 loop is CASGLGGDPGYTF. CDR3 sequence (DNA): TGCGCCAGCGGGTTAGGGGGCGATCCTGGCTACACCTTC.

CDR3 in DNA: TGTGCCAGCAGCTTAATGCCTAGCGGGAGTCGGTTCCAGTACTTC. Residues: CASSLMPSGSRFQYF. The chain links TRBV7-3 to TRBJ2-5; 10 nucleotides match TRBD2. The junction had 9 bases not matched to a gene; V was cut back by 1 base and J by 10 bases. Germline CDR1 SGHTA, CDR2 FQGTGA. The CDR3 spans 15 residues.

The chain couples TRBV28 to TRBJ1-2; D is unclear. This CDR3 has 11 amino acids. V shed 10 bases and J shed 3 bases, with 9 bases lying between them. Germline CDR1 MDHEN, CDR2 SYDVKM. Written as DNA, the CDR3 is TGTGCCACCCGAGGTGACTATGGCTACACCTTC. As protein: CATRGDYGYTF.